Here is one T cell receptor beta chain with its context. Antigen: not known. Libraries were prepared by immunoSEQ multiplex PCR; TCRdb keeps only in-frame clonotypes and omits some of them. Counted here are over 60,000 clones, roughly 84% occurring once; the ten biggest clones make up over 35%. The sample belongs to a study of radiotherapy plus CTLA-4 blockade in lung cancer. Study-wide points: Among blood TCR repertoires after radiotherapy plus ipilimumab, tumor-derived clones expanded.

This CDR3 region has 19 residues. V lost 2 bases to trimming and J lost 8 bases; unmatched junction nucleotides: 20. The germline gives CDR1 SEHNR, CDR2 FQNEAQ (reference sequence). This material consisted of peripheral blood, taken from a patient treated with radiotherapy plus ipilimumab. This clonotype was sampled from a human donor with non-small cell lung cancer that progressed on radiotherapy plus ipilimumab. This chain joins TRBV7-9 and TRBJ2-1; 8 bases are shared with TRBD2. The CDR3 spells CASSLLRFRSSGYIDEQFF. The CDR3 DNA reads TGTGCCAGCAGCTTACTCCGGTTTCGGTCTAGCGGGTATATCGATGAGCAGTTCTTC.